The rows below give T cell receptor beta chains drawn from one sample of a study of blood T cell repertoires in COVID-19. TCRdb keeps only in-frame clones here, not all; method: immunoSEQ multiplex PCR. The data hold approximately 88,000 clones, with around 80% observed a single time. The specimen sequenced was peripheral blood. Source of these receptors: a man aged 50-60 years who had recovered from COVID-19. Both conserved end residues are part of each CDR3. The D gene is left open where the match is weak. Size is stated for part of the rows, as once, few or many counts, or as a class when the clone is expanded.

>NA|TRBV11-2|TRBJ2-7|TRBD2
CASSLRVSAGDYEQYF
TGTGCCAGCAGCCTTCGAGTCTCAGCGGGGGACTACGAGCAGTACTTC
>few|TRBV2|TRBJ2-5|TRBD2
CASSRGDYQETQYF
TGTGCCAGCAGCCGGGGGGACTACCAAGAGACCCAGTACTTC
>NA|TRBV7-6|TRBJ1-4|NA
CASSKSMAGAGEKLFF
TGTGCCAGCAGCAAAAGCATGGCGGGGGCGGGGGAAAAACTGTTTTTT
>few|TRBV7-8|TRBJ1-3|NA
CASSRGGGNTIYF
TGTGCCAGCAGCCGCGGAGGGGGAAACACCATATATTTT
>NA|TRBV5-1|TRBJ2-5|NA
CASSLVPGPQETQYF
TGCGCCAGCAGCTTGGTCCCAGGGCCCCAAGAGACCCAGTACTTC
>NA|TRBV6-2/TRBV6-3|TRBJ2-3|TRBD1
CASSRPKTGVTQYF
TGTGCCAGCAGTCGCCCAAAGACAGGGGTAACGCAGTATTTT
>NA|TRBV10-3|TRBJ2-1|NA
CAISAGTAYNEQFF
TGTGCCATCAGCGCCGGGACTGCCTACAATGAGCAGTTCTTC
>NA|TRBV12-3/TRBV12-4|TRBJ2-2|NA
CASSQQVAGELFF
TGTGCCAGCAGTCAGCAGGTAGCCGGGGAGCTGTTTTTT
>NA|TRBV7-9|TRBJ2-7|NA
CASSLGSQVNSYEQYF
TGTGCCAGCAGCTTAGGATCCCAGGTTAACTCCTACGAGCAGTACTTC
>NA|TRBV7-3|TRBJ2-1|TRBD2
CASSPVAGGSSYNEQFF
TGTGCCAGCAGCCCCGTGGCGGGGGGCTCGTCCTACAATGAGCAGTTCTTC
>NA|TRBV6-6|TRBJ2-7|TRBD2
CASSYTTSGSYEQYF
TGTGCCAGCAGTTACACCACTAGCGGCTCCTACGAGCAGTACTTC
>NA|TRBV3-1/TRBV3-2|TRBJ1-1|NA
CASSQASFGGNRAFF
TGTGCCAGCAGCCAAGCATCATTCGGGGGGAACAGGGCTTTCTTT
>NA|TRBV4-3|TRBJ2-7|NA
CASSQDPGQGHEQYF
TGCGCCAGCAGCCAAGATCCTGGGCAGGGCCACGAGCAGTACTTC
>NA|TRBV2|TRBJ1-4|NA
CASIKGTGGEKLFF
TGTGCCAGCATAAAGGGGACGGGGGGTGAAAAACTGTTTTTT
>NA|TRBV19|TRBJ2-3|TRBD2
CASSPGLAGGQVDTQYF
TGTGCCAGTAGTCCGGGACTAGCGGGGGGGCAGGTAGATACGCAGTATTTT
>NA|TRBV30|TRBJ1-2|NA
CACFRDPSYGYTF
TGTGCCTGCTTCAGGGATCCCTCTTACGGCTACACCTTC
>NA|TRBV13|TRBJ2-2|NA
CASSLKITGELFF
TGTGCCAGCAGCCTAAAGATCACCGGGGAGCTGTTTTTT
>NA|TRBV27|TRBJ2-7|TRBD2
CASSQAGATYEQYF
TGTGCCAGCTCACAAGCGGGAGCCACCTACGAGCAGTACTTC
>NA|TRBV4-2|TRBJ2-5|TRBD1
CASSISTGGEETQYF
TGTGCCAGCAGCATCTCGACAGGGGGAGAGGAGACCCAGTACTTC
>NA|TRBV5-6|TRBJ2-6|NA
CASSLFGSGGANVLTF
TGTGCCAGCAGCTTGTTTGGGTCAGGGGGGGCCAACGTCCTGACTTTC
>NA|TRBV6-5|TRBJ1-1|NA
CASTPYGGEDTEAFF
TGTGCCAGCACCCCCTATGGGGGGGAGGACACTGAAGCTTTCTTT
>NA|TRBV5-1|TRBJ2-7|NA
CASSLAVDSSYEQYF
TGCGCCAGCAGCTTGGCCGTGGACAGCTCCTACGAGCAGTACTTC
>NA|TRBV7-9|TRBJ1-2|TRBD1
CASSTGQGVGGYTF
TGTGCCAGCAGCACGGGACAGGGGGTAGGTGGCTACACCTTC
>NA|TRBV11-3|TRBJ1-1|NA
CASSLEGGTEAFF
TGTGCCAGCAGCTTAGAAGGGGGCACTGAAGCTTTCTTT
>NA|TRBV2|TRBJ2-3|TRBD2
CASSGLAGRDTQYF
TGTGCCAGCAGTGGCCTAGCGGGAAGGGATACGCAGTATTTT
>once|TRBV24-1|TRBJ2-3|TRBD1
CATSERAGGQIDTQYF
TGTGCCACCAGTGAGCGAGCAGGGGGCCAGATAGATACGCAGTATTTT
>NA|TRBV19|TRBJ1-2|NA
CASSVAGGQSYTF
TGTGCCAGTAGTGTCGCGGGGGGACAAAGCTACACCTTC
>NA|TRBV28|TRBJ2-7|NA
CASRRQFYEQYF
TGTGCCAGCAGGCGGCAATTTTACGAGCAGTACTTC
>NA|TRBV3-1/TRBV3-2|TRBJ2-3|TRBD2
CASSQLGLAGSGNTQYF
TGTGCCAGCAGCCAATTGGGACTAGCGGGGTCGGGGAATACGCAGTATTTT
>NA|TRBV30|TRBJ2-7|NA
CAWRPLSGTYEQYF
TGTGCCTGGAGGCCGTTAAGCGGTACCTACGAGCAGTACTTC
>once|TRBV5-6|TRBJ2-2|TRBD1
CASSLWGTGDTGELFF
TGTGCCAGCAGCTTGTGGGGAACAGGGGACACCGGGGAGCTGTTTTTT
>NA|TRBV5-6|TRBJ2-2|TRBD2
CASTFPGLAGGAGELFF
TGTGCCAGCACTTTTCCCGGACTAGCGGGGGGGGCCGGGGAGCTGTTTTTT
>NA|TRBV5-1|TRBJ2-3|TRBD2
CASSPGPGGGTQYF
TGCGCCAGCAGCCCAGGACCGGGAGGGGGGACGCAGTATTTT
>NA|TRBV4-2|TRBJ2-3|NA
CASSQAVGADTQYF
TGTGCCAGCAGCCAAGCTGTAGGAGCAGATACGCAGTATTTT
>once|TRBV1|TRBJ2-5|NA
CTSSEERLSWTSGRAGETQYF
TGCACCAGCAGCGAAGAGAGACTAAGCTGGACTAGCGGGAGGGCCGGGGAGACCCAGTACTTC
>once|TRBV6-6|TRBJ2-2|NA
CASRTLDRWRDGELFF
TGTGCCAGCAGAACGCTAGACAGGTGGCGTGACGGGGAGCTGTTTTTT
>NA|TRBV5-1|TRBJ2-6|NA
CASSLLFSGANVLTF
TGCGCCAGCAGCCTCCTATTCTCTGGGGCCAACGTCCTGACTTTC
>NA|TRBV12-5|TRBJ1-1|NA
CASGFEESTEAFF
TGTGCTAGTGGTTTTGAGGAGAGCACTGAAGCTTTCTTT
>few|TRBV7-9|TRBJ1-5|NA
CASSREGVGSNQPQHF
TGTGCCAGCAGCAGAGAAGGGGTAGGGAGCAATCAGCCCCAGCATTTT
>once|TRBV23-1|TRBJ2-7|TRBD2
CASSQSLTSGGSYEQYF
TGCGCCAGCAGTCAATCGCTCACTAGCGGGGGTTCCTACGAGCAGTACTTC
>NA|TRBV30|TRBJ2-2|TRBD2
CAWTPLATNTGELFF
TGTGCCTGGACCCCACTAGCGACGAACACCGGGGAGCTGTTTTTT
>NA|TRBV11-2|TRBJ2-1|NA
CASSREVFVYNEQFF
TGTGCCAGCAGCAGGGAGGTTTTCGTTTACAATGAGCAGTTCTTC
>NA|TRBV19|TRBJ2-3|NA
CASSIQVPGTQYF
TGTGCCAGTAGTATACAGGTCCCGGGAACGCAGTATTTT
>NA|TRBV2|TRBJ2-3|TRBD2
CASSSLAGGTDTQYF
TGTGCCAGCAGTTCCTTAGCGGGGGGCACAGATACGCAGTATTTT
>NA|TRBV5-1|TRBJ2-7|TRBD2
CASSRIAGVKDYEQYF
TGCGCCAGCAGCCGAATTGCGGGGGTTAAGGATTACGAGCAGTACTTC
>once|TRBV29-1|TRBJ2-3|NA
CSVPIGGGATDTQYF
TGCAGCGTACCCATAGGTGGGGGGGCCACAGATACGCAGTATTTT
>NA|TRBV21-1|TRBJ2-7|NA
CASSKGVGRGRDGDTLAGAYEQYF
TGTGCCAGCAGCAAAGGGGTCGGCCGCGGCCGGGACGGAGATACACTAGCGGGGGCCTACGAGCAGTACTTC
>NA|TRBV7-8|TRBJ1-5|NA
CASSLNPGTFSNQPQHF
TGTGCCAGCAGCTTAAATCCCGGGACATTTAGCAATCAGCCCCAGCATTTT
>NA|TRBV7-3|TRBJ2-5|NA
CASSLGQTQTQYF
TGTGCCAGCAGCTTAGGACAAACTCAGACCCAGTACTTC
>NA|TRBV7-6|TRBJ2-2|NA
CASSLITGELFF
TGTGCCAGCAGCCTTATCACCGGGGAGCTGTTTTTT
>NA|TRBV5-4|TRBJ2-1|NA
CASSLGGGTYNEQFF
TGTGCCAGCAGCTTGGGAGGTGGAACCTACAATGAGCAGTTCTTC
>NA|TRBV4-3|TRBJ1-4|TRBD1
CASRRDRISTNEKLFF
TGCGCCAGCCGCCGGGACAGGATATCAACTAATGAAAAACTGTTTTTT
>NA|TRBV4-1|TRBJ2-5|TRBD2
CASSQDPLAGGETQYF
TGCGCCAGCAGCCAAGATCCCCTAGCGGGGGGGGAGACCCAGTACTTC